Below, 30 T cell receptor beta chains from the same sample are listed, as sequenced in a study of vaccination and CD4 T cells after COVID-19. This sample's treatment: approximately nine-day PBMC culture with coronavirus spike peptide pools or control peptides (ViraFEST assay). Their antigen targets remain unknown. The Oncomine TCR Beta short-read assay was applied to DNA of cultured CD4+ T cells. One entry per CDR3 protein, called by TCRdb with MiXCR from the PCR reads. The sample holds roughly 20,000 distinct CDR3 sequences, around 53% seen once. Sequenced sample: CD4+ T cells from blood, cultured in vitro. Every receptor here comes from a human donor who had recovered from COVID-19.

The chain employs TRBV28 and TRBJ1-1; TRBD1 is a possible D gene (6 bases). V lost 7 bases to trimming and J lost 4 bases, with 25 bases between them. Germline V gene data show CDR1 as MDHEN and CDR2 as SYDVKM. There are 17 residues in the CDR3. The CDR3 is CASTSLSAGKGGTEAFF. For the CDR3, the DNA is TGTGCCAGCACCTCACTCTCCGCAGGGAAGGGGGGCACTGAAGCTTTCTTT.

This clonotype was picked up a small number of times. The rearrangement links TRBV6-5 to TRBJ2-5, with 9 positions matching TRBD2. The CDR3 extends over 18 amino acids. From germline, CDR1 is MNHEY and CDR2 SVGAGI. The ends lost 2 bases at V and 1 base at J; junction bases unmatched: 11. CDR3 residues: CASSYEGGKTSGQETQYF. The CDR3, as DNA: TGTGCCAGCAGTTACGAGGGAGGAAAGACTAGCGGCCAAGAGACCCAGTACTTC.

This chain links TRBV6-5 with TRBJ1-5; 7 nucleotides agree with TRBD1. This CDR3 spans 15 amino acids. Germline V gene data show CDR1 as MNHEY and CDR2 as SVGAGI. V shed 2 bases, J shed 4 bases, and the junction held 5 bases outside the gene matches. The DNA of the CDR3 is TGTGCCAGCAGTTACGCCAGGGGGTCGAATCAGCCCCAGCATTTT. It translates to CASSYARGSNQPQHF.

The gene calls are TRBV11-3 and TRBJ2-3; TRBD1 or TRBD2 may be the D gene (6 bases each). In germline, CDR1 is SGHNT, CDR2 YENEEA. V lost 0 bases, J lost 2 bases, and 9 bases lay in between. The CDR3 loop spans 15 amino acids. CDR3 in DNA: TGTGCCAGCAGCTTAGATCCGGGGGCCACAGATACGCAGTATTTT. Translated, it gives CASSLDPGATDTQYF.

This chain joins TRBV29-1 and TRBJ2-3; D gene unclear. Germline V gene sequence: CDR1 SQVTM, CDR2 ANQGSEA. The CDR3 length is 12 residues. Deletions cut 3 bases from V and 1 base from J, with 5 bases between. In nucleotides, the CDR3 is TGCAGCGTTGACGGCGGCACAGATACGCAGTATTTT. Translating it yields CSVDGGTDTQYF.

This clonotype was recorded a few times. The genes are TRBV24-1 and TRBJ2-7; 9 positions match TRBD1. Germline loops: CDR1 KGHDR, CDR2 SFDVKD. This CDR3 comprises 16 residues. V lost 5 bases to trimming and J lost 4 bases; unmatched junction nucleotides: 11. The CDR3 coding sequence is TGTGCCACCAGTGCCTACCGGGACAGGGCCTCTTACGAGCAGTACTTC. This translates into CATSAYRDRASYEQYF.

The rearrangement links TRBV7-9 to TRBJ2-7; the match to TRBD2 covers 13 bases. CDR1 and CDR2 (germline): SEHNR, FQNEAQ (reference sequence). The CDR3 length is 14 residues. V shed 5 bases and J 5 bases; nucleotides not matched to a gene: 3. The CDR3 spells CASSPGTSGNEQYF. The CDR3 nucleotides read TGTGCCAGCAGCCCCGGGACTAGCGGGAACGAGCAGTACTTC.

The rearrangement links TRBV7-3 to TRBJ1-1; D is unresolved. The CDR3 is 15 amino acids. V was shortened by 4 bases and J by 2 bases, with 14 bases between the two germline ends. Per the germline V gene, CDR1 is SGHTA and CDR2 is FQGTGA. The CDR3 loop is CASSSRGGANTEAFF. DNA of the CDR3: TGTGCCAGCAGCTCCCGTGGAGGAGCAAACACTGAAGCTTTCTTT.

The V and J genes are TRBV7-9 and TRBJ2-1; the match to TRBD2 covers 8 bases. The CDR3 extends over 15 amino acids. V shed 4 bases and J 6 bases; nucleotides not matched to a gene: 8. CDR1 and CDR2 (germline): SEHNR, FQNEAQ (reference sequence). CDR3 sequence reads: CASSSRGLAGNEQFF. The CDR3 nucleotides read TGTGCCAGCAGCTCCCGCGGACTAGCTGGCAATGAGCAGTTCTTC.

The V and J genes are TRBV11-2 and TRBJ2-1; D possibly corresponds to TRBD1 (5 bases). V dropped 3 bases and J dropped 0 bases, with 12 bases sitting between them. CDR3 size: 16 residues. Germline V CDR1 and CDR2: SGHAT, FQNNGV. DNA of the CDR3: TGTGCCAGCAGCTTGGCTGGGGCTACCTCCTACAATGAGCAGTTCTTC. Its protein is CASSLAGATSYNEQFF. Full variable domain (outside the CDR3, taken from reference TRBV11-2 and TRBJ2-1): EAGVAQSPRYKIIEKRQSVAFWCNPISGHATLYWYQQILGQGPKLLIQFQNNGVVDDSQLPKDRFSAERLKGVDSTLKIQPAKLEDSAVYLCASSLAGATSYNEQFFGPGTRLTVL.

The V and J genes are TRBV6-1 and TRBJ2-2, with TRBD1 matching 7 bases. Per germline, CDR1 MNHNS and CDR2 SASEGT. V was clipped by 7 bases and J by 3 bases; unmatched bases: 5. CDR3 length: 14 amino acids. In nucleotides, the CDR3 is TGTGCCAGCACCGCAGACAGGGACACCGGGGAGCTGTTTTTT. Its protein product is CASTADRDTGELFF.

V is TRBV19 and J is TRBJ1-2, with 10 bases fitting TRBD1. Per the germline V gene, CDR1 is LNHDA and CDR2 is SQIVND (reference sequence). The CDR3 runs 15 residues. The junction had 8 bases not matched to a gene; V was cut back by 6 bases and J by 4 bases. The CDR3 is CASREQGQGPYGYTF. The CDR3 DNA reads as TGTGCCAGTAGAGAACAGGGACAGGGGCCCTATGGCTACACCTTC. Looking up the rest from reference TRBV19 and TRBJ1-2 gives the full variable domain: DGGITQSPKYLFRKEGQNVTLSCEQNLNHDAMYWYRQDPGQGLRLIYYSQIVNDFQKGDIAEGYSVSREKKESFPLTVTSAQKNPTAFYLCASREQGQGPYGYTFGSGTRLTVV.

V is TRBV29-1 and J is TRBJ2-3, with 11 nucleotides matching TRBD2. This CDR3 spans 17 amino acids. J lost 1 base, V lost 6 bases, and 12 bases had no gene match. Germline values: CDR1 SQVTM, CDR2 ANQGSEA. CDR3 protein: CSVKGSGTSGGTDTQYF. As DNA, the CDR3 is TGCAGCGTCAAAGGGAGTGGGACTAGCGGAGGCACAGATACGCAGTATTTT.

This rearrangement joins TRBV6-5 to TRBJ1-2, with 7 bases lining up with TRBD1. V shed 0 bases and J 4 bases; nucleotides not matched to a gene: 14. Germline values: CDR1 MNHEY, CDR2 SVGAGI. The CDR3 consists of 18 residues. CDR3 DNA sequence: TGTGCCAGCAGTTACTCAAACAGGGGAAGAAGAATGGGCTATGGCTACACCTTC. This sequence encodes CASSYSNRGRRMGYGYTF.

This clonotype was found once. The rearrangement joins TRBV19 to TRBJ2-1; TRBD2 matches at 12 bases. The V and J ends lost 5 bases and 4 bases, in that order; junction bases with no gene match: 6. The CDR3 length is 16 residues. Germline loops: CDR1 LNHDA, CDR2 SQIVND (reference sequence). Here the CDR3 DNA reads TGTGCCAGTAGTCTAGGAGGGACTAGCGGGTACAATGAGCAGTTCTTC. Protein product: CASSLGGTSGYNEQFF.

The rearrangement links TRBV20-1 to TRBJ2-3; 12 bases match TRBD2. The V and J ends lost 3 bases and 1 base, in that order; junction bases with no gene match: 8. The CDR3 runs to 17 residues. CDR1 is DFQATT, CDR2 SNEGSKA, per germline (reference sequence). CDR3 sequence: CSASKLAGGRRTDTQYF. Here the CDR3 DNA reads TGCAGTGCTAGCAAGCTAGCGGGGGGGCGTCGCACAGATACGCAGTATTTT.

The CDR3 reads CSARGQRSGSTREKLFF. CDR3 bases: TGCAGTGCTAGAGGACAGAGATCAGGCTCTACTCGTGAAAAACTGTTTTTT. The chain combines TRBV20-1 with TRBJ1-4, with a weak D call TRBD1 (5 bases). CDR1 is DFQATT, CDR2 SNEGSKA, per germline (reference sequence). V was trimmed by 1 base and J by 7 bases, leaving 22 bases between them. The CDR3 sequence is 17 residues long.

The V gene is TRBV19, the J gene TRBJ1-6, with 7 bases aligning to TRBD1. CDR1 is LNHDA, CDR2 SQIVND, per germline (reference sequence). V was clipped by 4 bases and J by 6 bases; unmatched bases: 6. The CDR3 has 15 amino acids. CDR3 protein: CASSTTGFGNSPLHF. Written as DNA, the CDR3 is TGTGCCAGTAGTACGACAGGGTTTGGTAATTCACCCCTCCACTTT.

The chain links TRBV20-1 to TRBJ2-1; TRBD2 might be the D (7 bases). CDR1 and CDR2 from the germline V gene are DFQATT and SNEGSKA (reference sequence). The CDR3 is 13 amino acids. Deletions cut 7 bases from V and 2 bases from J, with 12 bases between. The DNA for the CDR3 is TGCAGTGAGGAGGGGGGGACCTACAATGAGCAGTTCTTC. This sequence encodes CSEEGGTYNEQFF.

This clonotype was counted between two and nine times. The chain employs TRBV6-1 and TRBJ1-1; a weak D match, TRBD1 (5 bases). The CDR3 sequence is 11 residues long. Trimming removed 9 bases at V and 7 bases at J, with 12 bases between. The germline V gene encodes CDR1 MNHNS and CDR2 SASEGT. The CDR3 loop reads CASGRGSEAFF. In DNA form, the CDR3 reads TGTGCCAGTGGGCGGGGGAGTGAAGCTTTCTTT.

This clonotype was counted once. The chain couples TRBV10-1 to TRBJ1-3; the D gene is possibly TRBD1 (6 bases). CDR3 length: 15 residues. Germline V gene lookup returns CDR1 WNHNN and CDR2 SYGVQD (reference sequence). V gave up 6 bases and J gave up 0 bases, with 12 bases separating them. CDR3 amino acids: CASSPDSPSGNTIYF. The CDR3 DNA sequence: TGCGCCAGCAGCCCGGACAGTCCCTCTGGAAACACCATATATTTT.

The sample holds a few counts of this clonotype. This chain connects TRBV6-1 to TRBJ1-2, with D possibly matching TRBD1 (6 bases). Germline V gene data show CDR1 as MNHNS and CDR2 as SASEGT. The CDR3 contains 13 residues. Trimming removed 6 bases from V and 6 bases from J, with 14 bases in between. This CDR3 reads CASRRGAWNGYTF. DNA of the CDR3: TGTGCCAGCAGGAGGGGGGCGTGGAATGGCTACACCTTC.

The chain uses TRBV9 and TRBJ2-7, with 10 bases that match TRBD1. Trimming cost V 4 bases and J 5 bases; bases outside gene matches: 21. The CDR3 spans 19 residues. Germline CDR1 SGDLS, CDR2 YYNGEE. As DNA, the CDR3 is TGTGCCAGCAGCCCGGGTTCCGGGACAGGGGTTTCCGGTGTCCACGAGCAGTACTTC. Its protein is CASSPGSGTGVSGVHEQYF.

In this sample, this clonotype turned up a few times. The V call is TRBV27, the J call TRBJ2-7; 8 nucleotides agree with TRBD1. Germline values: CDR1 MNHEY, CDR2 SMNVEV (reference sequence). With V trimmed by 3 bases and J by 6 bases, 7 bases remained unmatched. The CDR3 consists of 14 residues. DNA for the CDR3: TGTGCCAGCAGTTTTACAGGGGGGACATCCGAGCAGTACTTC. Its translation is CASSFTGGTSEQYF.

This clonotype was recorded a few times. The chain carries TRBV7-2 and TRBJ1-2; D not resolved. In germline, CDR1 is SGHTA, CDR2 FQGNSA. With 3 bases removed from V and 5 bases from J, the gap between germline ends came to 10 bases. The length of the CDR3 is 13 residues. CDR3 nucleotides: TGTGCCAGCAGCTTCTCTGGGGAGTATGGCTACACCTTC. Residues: CASSFSGEYGYTF.

This sequence joins TRBV10-3 and TRBJ2-6; a possible D gene is TRBD2 (5 bases). The germline CDR1 and CDR2 sequences are ENHRY and SYGVKD. The CDR3 runs to 15 residues. The germline V and J ends were trimmed by 4 bases and 2 bases, with 9 bases remaining between them. In nucleotides, the CDR3 is TGTGCCATCAGTGTCGGAGCGGCTGGGGCCAACGTCCTGACTTTC. Encoded protein: CAISVGAAGANVLTF.

The CDR3 DNA is TGTGCCAGCAGGGACCAAGGGACAGGGTATTCACCCCTCCACTTT. Amino acid sequence: CASRDQGTGYSPLHF. The chain employs TRBV2 and TRBJ1-6; 9 positions agree with TRBD1. This CDR3 region has 15 residues. CDR1 SNHLY and CDR2 FYNNEI come from the germline V gene. Trimming at V came to 6 bases and at J to 8 bases, leaving 8 bases not matched to a gene. Full variable domain (missing parts from reference TRBV2 and TRBJ1-6): EPEVTQTPSHQVTQMGQEVILRCVPISNHLYFYWYRQILGQKVEFLVSFYNNEISEKSEIFDDQFSVERPDGSNFTLKIRSTKLEDSAMYFCASRDQGTGYSPLHFGNGTRLTVT.

This clonotype turned up a few times. CDR3: CSARAPPGQDYEQYF. CDR3 in DNA: TGCAGTGCTAGAGCCCCACCGGGACAGGACTACGAGCAGTACTTC. The V gene is TRBV20-1, the J gene TRBJ2-7; 8 bases fit TRBD1. The germline V gene encodes CDR1 DFQATT and CDR2 SNEGSKA (reference sequence). V was pared by 1 base and J by 3 bases, with 8 bases of the junction left unmatched. The CDR3 length is 15 residues.

The chain has TRBV10-2 and TRBJ2-2; possibly TRBD2 for D (6 bases). The CDR3 runs to 15 residues. The V and J ends lost 10 bases and 2 bases respectively, with 17 bases between them. Per the germline V gene, CDR1 is WSHSY and CDR2 is SAAADI. In DNA, the CDR3 is TGCGCCACCAAGACCTGGGACTTTAACACCGGGGAGCTGTTTTTT. It is translated as CATKTWDFNTGELFF.

CDR3 sequence reads: CASSSRTGNSPLHF. In nucleotides, the CDR3 is TGTGCCAGCAGCTCCCGGACAGGGAATTCACCCCTCCACTTT. The J gene is TRBJ1-6, the V gene TRBV7-9, with 8 bases fitting TRBD1. Germline CDR1 is SEHNR and CDR2 is FQNEAQ (reference sequence). V shed 4 bases and J 7 bases; nucleotides not matched to a gene: 3. The CDR3 totals 14 residues.